This TCR beta chain was observed in a study of blood T cell repertoires in COVID-19. V shed 6 bases and J 2 bases; nucleotides not matched to a gene: 9. CDR3 length equals 15 residues. CDR1 is MNHEY and CDR2 is SVGAGI in the germline V gene. The authors' processing: Amplifying reference gene primers gave estimates of nucleated cell counts. The assay was immunoSEQ multiplex PCR, and TCRdb's table has in-frame clones only and misses some. Clone size and V and J calls were adopted from that table, with D and trimming inferred from the DNA. This table holds under 250,000 clones, approximately 91% found once.

What was sequenced was peripheral blood. The J gene is TRBJ2-7, the V gene TRBV6-5; 8 bases are a match to TRBD2. The clonotype was recovered from a man aged 40-49 years with acute or convalescent COVID-19. This CDR3 reads CASRLREVPTYEQYF. CDR3 nucleotides: TGTGCCAGCAGATTGCGGGAGGTCCCTACCTACGAGCAGTACTTC.